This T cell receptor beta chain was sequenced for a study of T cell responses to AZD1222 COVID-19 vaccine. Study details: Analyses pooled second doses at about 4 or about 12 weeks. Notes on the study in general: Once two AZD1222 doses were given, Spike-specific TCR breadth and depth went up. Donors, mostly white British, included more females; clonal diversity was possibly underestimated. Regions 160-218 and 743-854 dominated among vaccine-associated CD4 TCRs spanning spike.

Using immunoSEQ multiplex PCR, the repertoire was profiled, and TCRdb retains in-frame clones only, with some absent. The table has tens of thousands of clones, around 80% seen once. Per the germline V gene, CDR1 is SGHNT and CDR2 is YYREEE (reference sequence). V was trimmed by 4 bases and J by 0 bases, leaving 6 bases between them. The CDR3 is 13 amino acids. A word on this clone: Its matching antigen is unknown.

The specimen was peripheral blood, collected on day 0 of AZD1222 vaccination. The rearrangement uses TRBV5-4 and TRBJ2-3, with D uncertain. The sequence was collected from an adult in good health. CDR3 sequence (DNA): TGTGCCAGCAGCCCCGTGAGCACAGATACGCAGTATTTT. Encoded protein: CASSPVSTDTQYF.